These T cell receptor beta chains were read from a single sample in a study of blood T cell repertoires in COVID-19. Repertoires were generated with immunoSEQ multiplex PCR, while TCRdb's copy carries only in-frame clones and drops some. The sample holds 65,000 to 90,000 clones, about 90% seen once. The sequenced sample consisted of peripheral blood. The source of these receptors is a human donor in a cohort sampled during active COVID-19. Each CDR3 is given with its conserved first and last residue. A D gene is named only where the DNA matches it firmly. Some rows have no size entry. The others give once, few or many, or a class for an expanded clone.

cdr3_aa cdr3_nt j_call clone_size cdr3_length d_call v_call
CASSLGREAPLHF TGTGCCAGCAGCTTAGGCAGGGAAGCACCCCTCCACTTT TRBJ1-6 NA 13 NA TRBV11-3
CASSLGGARYEQYF TGTGCCAGCAGCCTTGGGGGGGCCAGATACGAGCAGTACTTC TRBJ2-7 NA 14 NA TRBV5-6
CASSPQRKTGTDYGYTF TGTGCCAGCTCACCACAAAGAAAGACCGGGACAGACTATGGCTACACCTTC TRBJ1-2 NA 17 TRBD1 TRBV18
CASSLSSGGAQSGELFF TGCGCCAGCAGCTTGAGTAGCGGGGGGGCCCAAAGCGGGGAGCTGTTTTTT TRBJ2-2 NA 17 TRBD2 TRBV5-1
CASSQEDDRYGYTF TGTGCCAGCAGCCAAGAGGATGACAGGTATGGCTACACCTTC TRBJ1-2 NA 14 NA TRBV3-1/TRBV3-2
CASSQGQGVNSPLHF TGTGCTAGCAGCCAAGGACAGGGAGTCAATTCACCCCTCCACTTT TRBJ1-6 NA 15 TRBD1 TRBV7-7
CATSPDRDGNTIYF TGTGCCACCAGTCCGGACAGGGATGGAAACACCATATATTTT TRBJ1-3 NA 14 TRBD1 TRBV24-1
CASRAGTSGYNEQFF TGTGCCAGTAGAGCCGGGACTAGCGGCTACAATGAGCAGTTCTTC TRBJ2-1 NA 15 TRBD2 TRBV19
CASGTRNEKLFF TGTGCCAGCGGGACAAGAAATGAAAAACTGTTTTTT TRBJ1-4 NA 12 NA TRBV27
CASSPQAQGKLFF TGTGCCAGCAGCCCCCAGGCACAGGGTAAACTGTTTTTT TRBJ1-4 NA 13 NA TRBV3-1/TRBV3-2
CATSRDVAYEQYF TGTGCCACCAGCAGAGATGTAGCCTACGAGCAGTACTTC TRBJ2-7 once 13 NA TRBV15
CASSGRELEKLFF TGTGCCAGCAGCGGCAGGGAATTGGAAAAACTGTTTTTT TRBJ1-4 NA 13 NA TRBV9
CASRSGGAYGYTF TGTGCCAGCAGATCAGGGGGCGCTTATGGCTACACCTTC TRBJ1-2 NA 13 TRBD1 TRBV12-3/TRBV12-4
CASGLVLGTAYSPLHF TGTGCTAGTGGTTTGGTACTCGGGACAGCCTATTCACCCCTCCACTTT TRBJ1-6 NA 16 TRBD1 TRBV12-5
CASSPGQGGETQYF TGTGCCAGCAGTCCCGGACAGGGGGGAGAGACCCAGTACTTC TRBJ2-5 NA 14 TRBD1 TRBV7-3
CASSLRQYNEQFF TGTGCCAGCAGTCTAAGACAGTACAATGAGCAGTTCTTC TRBJ2-1 NA 13 NA TRBV6-2/TRBV6-3
CASSQNLSGEQYF TGTGCCAGCAGCCAAAACCTCTCGGGCGAGCAGTACTTC TRBJ2-7 NA 13 NA TRBV14
CASSLSAGELFF TGTGCCAGCAGCTTATCGGCCGGGGAGCTGTTTTTT TRBJ2-2 NA 12 NA TRBV13
CASSVGTGRTDTDTQYF TGTGCCAGCAGCGTAGGTACAGGCCGAACCGACACAGATACGCAGTATTTT TRBJ2-3 NA 17 NA TRBV9
CASSLMQGNTGELFF TGTGCCAGCAGCTTGATGCAGGGTAACACCGGGGAGCTGTTTTTT TRBJ2-2 NA 15 NA TRBV5-5
CASSQDGTGRQPQHF TGCGCCAGCAGCCAAGACGGGACAGGGCGTCAGCCCCAGCATTTT TRBJ1-5 NA 15 TRBD1 TRBV4-1
CASRRDRNQPQHF TGTGCCAGCAGAAGGGACAGGAATCAGCCCCAGCATTTT TRBJ1-5 NA 13 TRBD1 TRBV28
CATSRGNRGNYGYTF TGTGCCACCAGCAGGGGGAACAGGGGAAACTATGGCTACACCTTC TRBJ1-2 once 15 TRBD1 TRBV15
CASSYPYQGSGNQPQHF TGTGCCAGCAGTTACCCATATCAGGGCAGTGGCAATCAGCCCCAGCATTTT TRBJ1-5 NA 17 NA TRBV6-2/TRBV6-3
CASSRDTFYEQYF TGTGCCAGCTCAAGGGACACTTTCTACGAGCAGTACTTC TRBJ2-7 NA 13 NA TRBV18
CASSQGQGYSPLHF TGCGCCAGCAGCCAAGGACAGGGGTATTCACCCCTCCACTTT TRBJ1-6 few 14 TRBD1 TRBV4-1
CAWRPTGFLFEQYF TGTGCCTGGAGACCGACAGGGTTCCTCTTCGAGCAGTACTTC TRBJ2-7 NA 14 TRBD1 TRBV30
CASSEAFGVGGKNIQYF TGTGCCAGCAGTGAAGCGTTCGGCGTCGGAGGCAAAAACATTCAGTACTTC TRBJ2-4 NA 17 NA TRBV6-1
CASSAGTTYTDTQYF TGTGCCAGCAGCGCTGGGACTACCTACACAGATACGCAGTATTTT TRBJ2-3 NA 15 TRBD2 TRBV7-8
CASNNQYTGELFF TGTGCCAGCAATAATCAGTACACCGGGGAGCTGTTTTTT TRBJ2-2 NA 13 NA TRBV12-3/TRBV12-4
CAWNRRDSNQPQHF TGTGCCTGGAACCGCAGGGATAGCAATCAGCCCCAGCATTTT TRBJ1-5 NA 14 NA TRBV30
CASSGASYGYTF TGTGCCAGCAGTGGGGCATCCTATGGCTACACCTTC TRBJ1-2 NA 12 NA TRBV2
CASSAGSNQPQHF TGCGCCAGCAGCGCCGGTAGCAATCAGCCCCAGCATTTT TRBJ1-5 NA 13 NA TRBV10-1
CASSQSQGLAGGETQYF TGCGCCAGCAGCCAATCTCAGGGACTAGCGGGGGGTGAGACCCAGTACTTC TRBJ2-5 NA 17 TRBD2 TRBV4-1
CASSPWGGAGPQETQYF TGTGCCAGCAGCCCCTGGGGTGGGGCAGGCCCCCAAGAGACCCAGTACTTC TRBJ2-5 NA 17 NA TRBV7-2
CARHPRQGIYEQYF TGTGCCAGACACCCCCGACAGGGGATCTACGAGCAGTACTTC TRBJ2-7 NA 14 TRBD1 TRBV3-1/TRBV3-2
CASSIGVDEQYF TGTGCCAGTAGTATTGGAGTCGACGAGCAGTACTTC TRBJ2-7 NA 12 NA TRBV19
CSIRTGRHNEKLFF TGCAGCATAAGGACAGGGCGCCATAATGAAAAACTGTTTTTT TRBJ1-4 once 14 TRBD1 TRBV29-1
CASSLGGEETQYF TGCGCCAGCAGCTTGGGGGGCGAGGAGACCCAGTACTTC TRBJ2-5 once 13 NA TRBV5-1
CASSQRTETSGNTIYF TGTGCCAGCAGCCAAAGGACAGAAACCTCTGGAAACACCATATATTTT TRBJ1-3 NA 16 NA TRBV3-1/TRBV3-2